The 7 T cell receptor beta chains reported below all come from one sample, sequenced in a study of T cell responses to AZD1222 COVID-19 vaccine. The method was immunoSEQ multiplex PCR; TCRdb's version includes in-frame clones alone and lacks a portion of them. The sample lists over 50,000 clones; approximately 84% were seen once. The input for sequencing was peripheral blood, taken on day 0 of AZD1222 vaccination. The origin of the receptors is an adult in good health.

This clone was picked up one time. J is TRBJ1-3 and V is TRBV7-6, with TRBD1 as a possible D gene (6 bases). The V gene's germline CDR1 is SGHVS and CDR2 FNYEAQ. V was cut by 2 bases and J by 0 bases, with 14 bases left in between. The CDR3 spans 17 residues. CDR3 sequence: CASSLPPSGDSGNTIYF. In DNA form, the CDR3 reads TGTGCCAGCAGCTTACCTCCTTCAGGGGACTCTGGAAACACCATATATTTT.

This clone was counted between two and nine times. The chain couples TRBV7-7 to TRBJ2-3; 8 positions agree with TRBD2. The germline V gene encodes CDR1 SSHAT and CDR2 FNYEAQ (reference sequence). CDR3 length equals 19 residues. Unmatched junction bases numbered 16, after V lost 5 bases and J lost 0 bases. The CDR3 DNA is TGTGCCAGCAGCATAGAACGGGGGGGAGAGTTTCGGAGCACAGATACGCAGTATTTT. Its protein product is CASSIERGGEFRSTDTQYF.

The rearrangement links TRBV5-1 to TRBJ1-3; D possibly corresponds to TRBD1 (5 bases). Germline CDR1 and CDR2: SGHRS and YFSETQ. The V end was cut by 4 bases, the J end by 0 bases, with 20 bases between. CDR3 length: 18 residues. The CDR3 nucleotides read TGCGCCAGCAGCCCTCAGACAGCGGGATCGATCTCTGGAAACACCATATATTTT. This codes for CASSPQTAGSISGNTIYF.

The chain carries TRBV4-1 and TRBJ1-6; 8 bases agree with TRBD1. CDR1 is MGHRA, CDR2 YSYEKL, per germline. After removal of 4 bases from V and 10 bases from J, the junction contained 24 bases not matched to a gene. This CDR3 comprises 20 residues. CDR3 DNA: TGCGCCAGCAGCCCCTCGCCTAACAATATAGAAACAGGGGGAAAATCACCCCTCCACTTT. Its protein is CASSPSPNNIETGGKSPLHF.

This rearrangement joins TRBV5-6 to TRBJ2-3, with D possibly being TRBD1 (5 bases). This CDR3 region has 15 residues. V lost 0 bases, J lost 3 bases, and 11 bases lay in between. Per the germline V gene, CDR1 is SGHDT and CDR2 is YYEEEE. Here the CDR3 DNA reads TGTGCCAGCAGCTTGGCAGGGTTAAATACAGATACGCAGTATTTT. As protein: CASSLAGLNTDTQYF.

The rearrangement joins TRBV5-1 to TRBJ2-4; D is perhaps TRBD1 or TRBD2 (5 bases each). V shed 4 bases and J shed 6 bases, with 17 bases lying between them. Germline loops: CDR1 SGHRS, CDR2 YFSETQ. The CDR3 totals 15 residues. The CDR3 loop is CASSLTGTGRNIQYF. CDR3 DNA sequence: TGCGCCAGCAGCCTGACCGGGACGGGACGAAACATTCAGTACTTC.

The chain combines TRBV27 with TRBJ2-3; TRBD2 matches 8 bases. Germline V CDR1 and CDR2: MNHEY, SMNVEV (reference sequence). The CDR3 loop spans 17 amino acids. Unmatched junction bases numbered 9, after V lost 4 bases and J lost 0 bases. The CDR3 DNA reads as TGTGCCAGCAGTTCCTACACTAGCGGAGCTAGCACAGATACGCAGTATTTT. Its translation is CASSSYTSGASTDTQYF.